This T cell receptor beta chain derives from a study of OX40 agonist ivuxolimab in advanced cancers. Study-level information: Males comprised 75% to 90% of the group, whose mean age was about 60 years (range roughly 20 to 85).

Data came from immunoSEQ multiplex PCR; TCRdb stores just in-frame clones and leaves some out. The sample yields over 45,000 clones, over 80% seen once. Concerning this clone itself: Its antigen remains unidentified.

Unmatched junction bases numbered 5, after V lost 2 bases and J lost 2 bases. This CDR3 region has 16 residues. The germline V gene encodes CDR1 MNHEY and CDR2 SVGAGI. Study observations and caveats: Both CD4+ and CD8+ T cell populations in blood had undergone clonal expansion by week 6 at 0.1 to 3.0 mg/kg.

The specimen comprised CD4+ or CD8+ T cells sorted from blood, sampled in a trial of the OX40 agonist ivuxolimab. The origin of this receptor is an adult with an advanced solid tumor such as melanoma, head and neck, liver or kidney cancer. The J gene is TRBJ2-1, the V gene TRBV6-5; 8 bases are a match to TRBD1. CDR3: CASSYPDRGAYNEQFF. CDR3 nucleotide sequence: TGTGCCAGCAGTTACCCCGACAGGGGAGCCTACAATGAGCAGTTCTTC.